This passage covers 29 T cell receptor beta chains from one sample sequenced in a study of Graves' ophthalmopathy and Graves' hyperthyroidism. Amplification from RNA transcripts yielded the TCR beta CDR3 regions. First-round RT-PCR employed HTBI primers, with a second-round multiplex PCR after it. TCRdb used MiXCR to reprocess the multiplex PCR reads, holding one entry per CDR3 protein. The sample carries some 380,000 distinct CDR3 sequences, approximately 15% recorded once. Sequencing was done on a sample of peripheral blood. These receptors originate from a young woman with stable Graves' hyperthyroidism.

This clonotype turned up a few times. The V call is TRBV19, the J call TRBJ2-2; D is possibly TRBD2 (6 bases). Between the trimmed V and J ends, which lost 9 bases and 6 bases, there was a span of 11 bases. From germline, CDR1 is LNHDA and CDR2 SQIVND (reference sequence). CDR3 size: 12 residues. This chain's CDR3 is CASATGAGELFF. The CDR3 DNA is TGTGCCAGCGCTACGGGGGCCGGGGAGCTGTTTTTT.

The V and J genes are TRBV4-1 and TRBJ2-2, with D perhaps TRBD2 (5 bases). The ends were cut back, 1 base at V and 0 bases at J, with 9 bases in the middle. Germline V gene lookup returns CDR1 MGHRA and CDR2 YSYEKL. The CDR3 is 16 residues long. The CDR3 spells CASSQAPRANTGELFF. In nucleotides, the CDR3 is TGCGCCAGCAGCCAAGCCCCGCGGGCGAACACCGGGGAGCTGTTTTTT.

In regard to this clonotype: At one of its ends the junction is not consistent with the germline gene, which may arise from a read error. The chain has TRBV5-4 and TRBJ2-5; D call uncertain. The CDR3 has 13 amino acids. Germline CDR1 is SGHNT and CDR2 is YYREEE (reference sequence). The CDR3 sequence is CASSLVQAETQDF. The CDR3 nucleotides are TGTGCCAGCAGCTTGGTGCAGGCTGAGACCCAGGACTTC.

This clonotype was picked up many times. The rearrangement joins TRBV10-1 to TRBJ2-2; 7 bases are a match to TRBD1. CDR1 and CDR2 (germline): WNHNN, SYGVQD (reference sequence). This CDR3 contains 15 residues. J was trimmed by 1 base and V by 5 bases; bases with no gene match: 4. The CDR3 sequence: CASSQRQGNTGELFF. CDR3 DNA sequence: TGCGCCAGCAGTCAAAGACAGGGGAACACCGGGGAGCTGTTTTTT.

This rearrangement joins TRBV5-1 to TRBJ2-2; no clear D gene. Germline values: CDR1 SGHRS, CDR2 YFSETQ. The CDR3 is made up of 17 amino acids. With 0 bases removed from V and 2 bases from J, the gap between germline ends came to 14 bases. The CDR3 protein is CASSLDRAFLNTGELFF. The CDR3 nucleotides are TGCGCCAGCAGCTTGGATCGGGCCTTTCTTAACACCGGGGAGCTGTTTTTT.

This clonotype came up many times. The chain links TRBV28 to TRBJ2-3; D uncertain. The V gene's germline CDR1 is MDHEN and CDR2 SYDVKM. This CDR3 spans 17 amino acids. The V and J ends lost 4 bases and 8 bases respectively, with 25 bases between them. Written as DNA, the CDR3 is TGTGCCAGCAGTTCCATCCCTTCAACAAATCCCTGGGGTACGCAGTATTTT. Residues: CASSSIPSTNPWGTQYF.

This sequence joins TRBV5-1 and TRBJ1-1; D may be TRBD1 (5 bases). There are 15 residues in the CDR3. The V gene lost 4 bases and the J gene lost 4 bases, with 17 bases spanning the gap. CDR1 is SGHRS and CDR2 is YFSETQ in the germline V gene. The CDR3 nucleotides read TGCGCCAGCAGCCCTTGGGGGGGGATAAGCACTGAAGCTTTCTTT. Translating it yields CASSPWGGISTEAFF.

This clonotype appeared a few times. The J gene is TRBJ1-6, the V gene TRBV5-4, with 8 bases identical to TRBD1. The CDR3 contains 16 residues. Germline-derived CDR1 and CDR2 are SGHNT and YYREEE (reference sequence). Trimming removed 4 bases from V and 0 bases from J; junction bases left unmatched: 3. DNA of the CDR3: TGTGCCAGCAGCCAAGGACAGGGCTCCTATAATTCACCCCTCCACTTT. This encodes CASSQGQGSYNSPLHF.

This clonotype was detected only once. The chain uses TRBV7-9 and TRBJ1-2; D unresolved. The CDR3 has 12 residues. Trimming removed 5 bases at V and 4 bases at J, with 8 bases between. The germline V gene encodes CDR1 SEHNR and CDR2 FQNEAQ (reference sequence). The CDR3 nucleotides read TGTGCCAGCAGCCACCATCCCTATGGCTACACCTTC. Protein sequence: CASSHHPYGYTF.

In its sample, this clonotype was seen a few times. Here the CDR3 reads CASSYLGDETQYF. In DNA form, the CDR3 reads TGTGCCAGCAGTTACCTAGGGGATGAGACCCAGTACTTC. V usage is TRBV6-2 or TRBV6-3 and J usage is TRBJ2-5; a weak D match, TRBD1 (5 bases). V lost 2 bases and J 5 bases, leaving 9 bases between the germline ends. The CDR3 runs 13 residues. The germline CDR1 and CDR2 sequences are MNHEY and SVGEGT.

The chain couples TRBV7-3 to TRBJ2-7; TRBD1 aligns across 7 bases. V gave up 5 bases and J gave up 2 bases; unmatched junction bases: 9. CDR1 is SGHTA, CDR2 FQGTGA, per germline. The CDR3 spans 15 residues. CDR3: CASSPEGAIPYEQYF. CDR3 in DNA: TGTGCCAGCAGCCCCGAGGGGGCCATTCCCTACGAGCAGTACTTC.

The genes are TRBV2 and TRBJ1-6, with 7 bases matching TRBD1. Looked up from germline, CDR1 is SNHLY and CDR2 is FYNNEI. After removal of 6 bases from V and 8 bases from J, the junction contained 7 bases not matched to a gene. This CDR3 has 14 residues. CDR3 bases: TGTGCCAGCAGGGGCAGGGGGTGGCATTCACCCCTCCACTTT. Encoded protein: CASRGRGWHSPLHF.

The chain combines TRBV11-3 with TRBJ2-7, with D possibly TRBD1 on 7 matching bases. This CDR3 contains 20 residues. Germline values: CDR1 SGHNT, CDR2 YENEEA. The V end lost 5 bases, the J end lost 6 bases, and 35 bases lay between the germline ends. CDR3 nucleotides: TGTGCCAGCAGCAGGGCAGCGCGGGACAGAGGCTTTCTTCTAATGGCCGAGCAGTACTTC. Translating gives CASSRAARDRGFLLMAEQYF.

Ten or more counts support this clonotype. The V call is TRBV6-2 or TRBV6-3, the J call TRBJ2-4; TRBD1 matches 7 bases. The CDR3 totals 14 residues. J gave up 1 base and V 8 bases, and 5 bases lay outside the gene matches. Per germline, CDR1 MNHEY and CDR2 SVGEGT. The DNA of the CDR3 is TGTGCCAGCCTAAGCAGGGGGGCCAAAAACATTCAGTACTTC. This sequence encodes CASLSRGAKNIQYF.

This clonotype was seen ten or more times. The V gene is TRBV27, the J gene TRBJ1-5; TRBD1 might be the D (5 bases). This CDR3 is built from 15 residues. With 4 bases removed from V and 0 bases from J, the gap between germline ends came to 10 bases. CDR1 MNHEY and CDR2 SMNVEV come from the germline V gene (reference sequence). The CDR3 region is CASSSDIYSNQPQHF. Written as DNA, the CDR3 is TGTGCCAGCAGTTCGGACATTTATAGCAATCAGCCCCAGCATTTT.

This clonotype was seen ten or more times. The chain links TRBV12-3 or TRBV12-4 to TRBJ2-7; D is uncertain. This CDR3 comprises 14 residues. The V end lost 3 bases, the J end lost 2 bases, and 11 bases lay between the germline ends. The CDR3 loop reads CASSLWRPTYEQYF. CDR3 nucleotide sequence: TGTGCCAGCAGTTTGTGGCGGCCTACCTACGAGCAGTACTTC.

The V and J genes are TRBV3-1 and TRBJ1-3; 7 nucleotides agree with TRBD1. Germline V gene data show CDR1 as LGHDT and CDR2 as YNNKEL (reference sequence). The CDR3 is 17 amino acids. The V segment lost 1 base and the J segment 1 base; nucleotides outside the gene matches: 7. The DNA for the CDR3 is TGTGCCAGCAGCCAAGGGCGCAGGGGGTTTTCTGGAAACACCATATATTTT. As protein: CASSQGRRGFSGNTIYF.

In this sample, this clonotype turned up many times. V usage is TRBV12-3 or TRBV12-4 and J usage is TRBJ1-5; 7 bases agree with TRBD1. After removal of 7 bases from V and 1 base from J, the junction contained 4 bases not matched to a gene. The CDR3 has 14 residues. CDR3 nucleotide sequence: TGTGCCAGCACCTGGGGACAGAGCAATCAGCCCCAGCATTTT. Translated, it gives CASTWGQSNQPQHF.

The CDR3 sequence: CASSRTGGFSNQPQHF. Written as DNA, the CDR3 is TGTGCCAGCAGCCGGACAGGGGGCTTTAGCAATCAGCCCCAGCATTTT. V and J are TRBV5-6 and TRBJ1-5; 11 bases map to TRBD1. The CDR3 length is 16 residues. Germline CDR1 reads SGHDT; CDR2 reads YYEEEE. V was pared by 4 bases and J by 0 bases, with 3 bases of the junction left unmatched.

The table lists this clonotype with a few counts. The junction shows a germline mismatch at one end, possibly a read error. This chain connects TRBV18 to TRBJ1-2, with D possibly TRBD1 on 6 matching bases. CDR1 and CDR2 (germline): KGHSH, LQKENI. The CDR3 extends over 12 amino acids. The CDR3 loop is CASSPLPDRPRF. Written as DNA, the CDR3 is TGTGCCAGCTCACCACTTCCGGACAGACCTCGGTTC.

Points on this clonotype: A much larger clone sits a single nucleotide away, making a read error possible. The V gene is TRBV2, the J gene TRBJ1-5; 9 nucleotides line up with TRBD1. J was trimmed by 4 bases and V by 0 bases; bases with no gene match: 1. CDR1 is SNHLY and CDR2 is FYNNEI in the germline V gene. This CDR3 region has 15 residues. The CDR3 DNA reads TGTGCCAGCAGTGAAGCGACAGGGGGTAATCAGCCCCAGCATTTT. It codes for CASSEATGGNQPQHF.

This clonotype was picked up many times. V usage is TRBV20-1 and J usage is TRBJ2-5; 8 nucleotides agree with TRBD1. The V gene's germline CDR1 is DFQATT and CDR2 SNEGSKA (reference sequence). The CDR3 runs to 15 residues. V shed 0 bases and J 5 bases; nucleotides not matched to a gene: 8. In nucleotides, the CDR3 is TGCAGTGCTAGAGATGGAACAGGGGGAGGCGAGACCCAGTACTTC. This encodes CSARDGTGGGETQYF.

This clonotype has ten or more counts. J is TRBJ2-7 and V is TRBV20-1; 11 bases agree with TRBD2. V gave up 5 bases and J gave up 1 base; unmatched junction bases: 7. The CDR3 spans 15 residues. Germline V gives CDR1 DFQATT, CDR2 SNEGSKA (reference sequence). This CDR3 is CSAGQGLAASYEQYF. Written as DNA, the CDR3 is TGCAGTGCTGGGCAGGGACTAGCGGCGTCCTACGAGCAGTACTTC.

This clonotype was found many times. This chain joins TRBV2 and TRBJ1-2; D is undetermined. Trimming removed 1 base at V and 4 bases at J, with 7 bases between. The germline V gene has CDR1 SNHLY and CDR2 FYNNEI. This CDR3 comprises 13 residues. The CDR3 spells CASSEEGGYGYTF. The CDR3 nucleotides are TGTGCCAGCAGTGAAGAGGGAGGCTATGGCTACACCTTC.

This clonotype was observed at least ten times. This chain uses TRBV20-1 with TRBJ1-1, with D maybe TRBD1 (6 bases). Germline V CDR1 and CDR2: DFQATT, SNEGSKA (reference sequence). V was shortened by 6 bases and J by 0 bases, with 17 bases between the two germline ends. CDR3 length: 15 amino acids. CDR3: CSAPVTGPMNTEAFF. In nucleotides, the CDR3 is TGCAGTGCCCCTGTGACAGGCCCCATGAACACTGAAGCTTTCTTT.

In this sample, this clonotype turned up a few times. No conserved phenylalanine or tryptophan is present at the end of the CDR3, so a read error is the likely explanation. The gene calls are TRBV6-1 and TRBJ2-2; unclear D gene. Looked up from germline, CDR1 is MNHNS and CDR2 is SASEGT. Trimming stripped 1 base from V and 3 bases from J, with 6 bases between. The CDR3 covers 14 residues. In DNA, the CDR3 is TGTGCCAGCAGTGAAGTCCCGTACACCGGGGAGCTGTTTATT. This sequence encodes CASSEVPYTGELFI.

This clonotype has at least ten counts. The genes are TRBV27 and TRBJ1-2; D gene unclear. CDR1 and CDR2 (germline): MNHEY, SMNVEV (reference sequence). The CDR3 has 13 amino acids. V lost 5 bases, J lost 8 bases, and 15 bases lay in between. The chain's CDR3 is CASSGRILGGYTF. In DNA form, the CDR3 reads TGTGCCAGCAGTGGCCGGATCCTAGGAGGCTACACCTTC.

The chain is built from TRBV9 and TRBJ2-7, with 10 bases fitting TRBD1. The germline V gene encodes CDR1 SGDLS and CDR2 YYNGEE. CDR3 length: 15 amino acids. Unmatched junction bases numbered 9, after V lost 4 bases and J lost 5 bases. The CDR3 DNA is TGTGCCAGCAGCCCTCGGACAGGGGGTTCAAACGAGCAGTACTTC. Translated, it gives CASSPRTGGSNEQYF.

A word on this clonotype: A read error is possible here, since a much larger clone lies one base away. The chain joins TRBV15 to TRBJ1-2; D gene ambiguous. With 0 bases removed from V and 6 bases from J, the gap between germline ends came to 11 bases. The CDR3 loop spans 14 amino acids. CDR1 LNHNV and CDR2 YYDKDF come from the germline V gene (reference sequence). This CDR3 is CATSRDCREDGYTF. CDR3 in DNA: TGTGCCACCAGCAGAGATTGTCGGGAGGATGGCTACACCTTC.